This is a list of T cell receptor beta chains from one sample in a study of tumor and adjacent non-tumor tissue in lung cancer. One entry per CDR3 protein, called by TCRdb with MiXCR from the multiplex PCR reads. This table holds roughly 75,000 distinct CDR3 sequences, 55% to 70% found once. Sequencing used distant non-tumor lung tissue. The source of these receptors is a woman in her 50s with non-small cell lung cancer. The CDR3 runs from the conserved cysteine through the conserved F or W. D genes are given only for firm matches. A clone size is listed for some rows: how often the clone was seen (once, few, many), or a class if it is expanded.

J gene	D gene	clone size	V gene	CDR3 protein	CDR3 DNA
TRBJ2-7	-	-	TRBV11-2	CASSLGWNYEQYF	TGTGCTAGCAGCTTGGGGTGGAACTACGAGCAGTACTTC
TRBJ2-2	TRBD1	-	TRBV3-1	CASRQGPNTGELFF	TGTGCCAGCAGACAGGGGCCGAACACCGGGGAGCTGTTTTTT
TRBJ1-4	-	large	TRBV28	CASSTREKLFF	TGTGCCAGCAGTACACGGGAAAAACTGTTTTTT
TRBJ2-7	-	-	TRBV11-1	CAGSPAGSVYQQYF	TGTGCCGGCAGCCCCGCAGGGTCTGTTTACCAGCAGTACTTC
TRBJ2-7	-	once	TRBV20-1	CSATLQDTCYEQYF	TGCAGTGCAACCTTGCAGGACACCTGCTACGAGCAGTACTTC
TRBJ2-1	-	-	TRBV19	CACSKTGYNEQFF	TGTGCCTGTAGTAAAACGGGCTACAATGAGCAGTTCTTC
TRBJ2-1	TRBD1	-	TRBV10-2	CASRPSGTANELFF	TGCGCCAGCAGACCCTCTGGGACAGCGAATGAGCTGTTCTTC
TRBJ1-3	TRBD1	few	TRBV28	CASRIQGASGNTIYF	TGTGCCAGCAGGATACAGGGGGCCTCTGGAAACACCATATATTTT
TRBJ2-1	TRBD2	-	TRBV11-2	CASSLALLAGEQVF	TGTGCCAGCAGCTTAGCACTATTGGCGGGAGAGCAGGTCTTC
TRBJ2-7	-	-	TRBV11-1	CARSLGIGDEQYF	TGTGCCAGGAGTTTAGGAATAGGGGACGAGCAGTACTTC
TRBJ2-1	-	many	TRBV11-3	CASSLSGATSYNEQFF	TGTGCCAGCAGCTTATCCGGGGCGACCTCCTACAATGAGCAGTTCTTC
TRBJ2-1	-	-	TRBV5-6	CASSAEGGEIYNEQFF	TGTGCCAGCAGCGCTGAAGGGGGGGAAATCTACAATGAGCAGTTCTTC
TRBJ1-1	-	-	TRBV13	CASSARQVWGNTEAFF	TGTGCCAGCAGCGCTAGGCAGGTTTGGGGCAACACTGAAGCTTTCTTT
TRBJ2-1	-	-	TRBV7-9	CASSLVGRQAGEQFF	TGTGCCAGCAGCTTAGTAGGGCGGCAGGCGGGGGAGCAGTTCTTC
TRBJ2-1	-	-	TRBV20-1	CSASPLHLYDEQFF	TGCAGTGCTTCGCCACTACATCTATACGATGAGCAGTTCTTC
TRBJ2-1	TRBD2	-	TRBV6-1	CASSKGTRELFF	TGTGCCAGCAGCAAGGGGACTAGGGAACTGTTCTTC
TRBJ2-7	TRBD2	-	TRBV12-3/TRBV12-4	CASCLNGAGISYEQYF	TGTGCCAGCTGTTTAAATGGAGCGGGGATCTCCTACGAGCAGTACTTC
TRBJ1-1	-	many	TRBV10-3	CAISLPGMNTEAFF	TGTGCCATCAGTCTACCAGGGATGAACACTGAAGCTTTCTTT
TRBJ2-1	TRBD1	-	TRBV20-1	CSSPGTGGYNDQLF	TGCAGTTCCCCCGGGACAGGGGGCTACAATGATCAGTTATTC
TRBJ2-1	-	-	TRBV11-2	CANNLEGVGEQFF	TGTGCCAACAACTTAGAGGGGGTAGGAGAGCAGTTCTTC
TRBJ2-1	-	-	TRBV6-1	CASSEKGGTSYNEQFF	TGTGCCAGCAGTGAAAAGGGTGGGACATCCTACAATGAGCAGTTCTTC
TRBJ1-5	-	many	TRBV6-2/TRBV6-3	CASSRRADNQPQHF	TGTGCCAGCAGCCGAAGGGCTGACAATCAGCCCCAGCATTTT
TRBJ2-2	-	-	TRBV6-5	CTSTPGGAGKLFF	TGTACCAGTACCCCCGGTGGGGCCGGGAAGCTGTTTTTT
TRBJ2-7	-	-	TRBV11-2	CASNRQTSRSYEQYF	TGTGCCAGCAACCGCCAAACTAGCAGGTCCTACGAGCAGTACTTC
TRBJ2-7	-	-	TRBV29-1	CSVGIGWWEQYF	TGCAGCGTTGGGATAGGCTGGTGGGAGCAGTACTTC
TRBJ2-2	-	once	TRBV11-2	CASSLSPGIVELFF	TGTGCCAGCAGTTTATCCCCAGGGATCGTGGAGCTGTTTTTC
TRBJ1-5	-	many	TRBV28	CASRRGRGWSNQPQHF	TGTGCCAGCAGACGGGGGAGGGGTTGGAGCAATCAGCCCCAGCATTTT
TRBJ2-1	-	-	TRBV11-1	CASSIGGSYNEQFF	TGTGCCAGCAGCATTGGGGGATCCTACAATGAGCAGTTCTTC
TRBJ1-5	TRBD1	-	TRBV7-9	CARSVGTGNNQPQHF	TGTGCCAGGAGCGTCGGGACAGGTAACAATCAACCCCAGCATTTT
TRBJ1-2	-	-	TRBV4-1	CASSQDLYRENYGYTF	TGCGCCAGCAGCCAGGATCTGTACAGGGAGAACTATGGCTACACCTTC
TRBJ2-3	TRBD1	-	TRBV20-1	CSARDRTGTGGYGASDPTDTQYF	TGCAGTGCTAGGGATCGCACCGGGACAGGGGGATATGGGGCTAGCGATCCCACAGATACGCAGTATTTT
TRBJ2-3	TRBD2	few	TRBV5-1	CASSLLGTSGSLTDTQYF	TGCGCCAGCAGCTTGTTGGGGACTAGCGGGAGTCTGACAGATACGCAGTATTTT